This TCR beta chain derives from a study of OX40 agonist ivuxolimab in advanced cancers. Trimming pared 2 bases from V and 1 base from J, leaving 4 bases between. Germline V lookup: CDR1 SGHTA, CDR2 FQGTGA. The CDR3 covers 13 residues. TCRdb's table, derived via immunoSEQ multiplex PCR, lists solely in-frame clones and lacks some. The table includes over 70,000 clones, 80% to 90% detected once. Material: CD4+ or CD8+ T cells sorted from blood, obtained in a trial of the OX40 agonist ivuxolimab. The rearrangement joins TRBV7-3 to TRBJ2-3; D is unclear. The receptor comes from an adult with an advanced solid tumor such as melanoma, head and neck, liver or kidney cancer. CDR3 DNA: TGTGCCAGCAGCTTACTGGGCACAGATACGCAGTATTTT. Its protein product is CASSLLGTDTQYF.